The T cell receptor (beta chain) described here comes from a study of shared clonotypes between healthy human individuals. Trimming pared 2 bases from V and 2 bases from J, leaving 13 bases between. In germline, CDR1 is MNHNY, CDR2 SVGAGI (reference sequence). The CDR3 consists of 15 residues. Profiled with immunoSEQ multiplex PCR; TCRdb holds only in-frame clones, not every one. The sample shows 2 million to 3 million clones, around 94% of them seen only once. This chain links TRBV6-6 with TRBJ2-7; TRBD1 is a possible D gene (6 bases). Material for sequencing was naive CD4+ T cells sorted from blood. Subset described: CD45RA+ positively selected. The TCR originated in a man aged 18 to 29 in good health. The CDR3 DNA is TGTGCCAGCAGTTACCCAGACAGGCTGGCCTACGAGCAGTACTTC. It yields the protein CASSYPDRLAYEQYF.